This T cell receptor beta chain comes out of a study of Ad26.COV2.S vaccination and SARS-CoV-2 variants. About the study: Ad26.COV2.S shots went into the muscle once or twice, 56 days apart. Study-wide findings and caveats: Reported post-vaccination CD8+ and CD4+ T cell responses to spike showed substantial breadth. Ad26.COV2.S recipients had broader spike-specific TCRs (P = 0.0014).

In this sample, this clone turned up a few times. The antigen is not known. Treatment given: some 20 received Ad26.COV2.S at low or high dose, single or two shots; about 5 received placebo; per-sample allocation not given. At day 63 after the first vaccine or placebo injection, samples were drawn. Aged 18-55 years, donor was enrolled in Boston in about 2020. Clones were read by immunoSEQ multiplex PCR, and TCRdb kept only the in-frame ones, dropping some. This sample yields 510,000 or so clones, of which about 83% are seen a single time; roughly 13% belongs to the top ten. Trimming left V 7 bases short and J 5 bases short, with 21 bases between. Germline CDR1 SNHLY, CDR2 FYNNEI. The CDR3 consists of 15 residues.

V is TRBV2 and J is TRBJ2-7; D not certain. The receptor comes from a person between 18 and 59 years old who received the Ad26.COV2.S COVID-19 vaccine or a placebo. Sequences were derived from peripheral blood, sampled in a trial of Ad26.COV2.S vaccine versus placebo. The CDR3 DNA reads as TGTGCCAGCATCGTCGACCCAGCCAAGGGCCACGAGCAGTACTTC. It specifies CASIVDPAKGHEQYF.